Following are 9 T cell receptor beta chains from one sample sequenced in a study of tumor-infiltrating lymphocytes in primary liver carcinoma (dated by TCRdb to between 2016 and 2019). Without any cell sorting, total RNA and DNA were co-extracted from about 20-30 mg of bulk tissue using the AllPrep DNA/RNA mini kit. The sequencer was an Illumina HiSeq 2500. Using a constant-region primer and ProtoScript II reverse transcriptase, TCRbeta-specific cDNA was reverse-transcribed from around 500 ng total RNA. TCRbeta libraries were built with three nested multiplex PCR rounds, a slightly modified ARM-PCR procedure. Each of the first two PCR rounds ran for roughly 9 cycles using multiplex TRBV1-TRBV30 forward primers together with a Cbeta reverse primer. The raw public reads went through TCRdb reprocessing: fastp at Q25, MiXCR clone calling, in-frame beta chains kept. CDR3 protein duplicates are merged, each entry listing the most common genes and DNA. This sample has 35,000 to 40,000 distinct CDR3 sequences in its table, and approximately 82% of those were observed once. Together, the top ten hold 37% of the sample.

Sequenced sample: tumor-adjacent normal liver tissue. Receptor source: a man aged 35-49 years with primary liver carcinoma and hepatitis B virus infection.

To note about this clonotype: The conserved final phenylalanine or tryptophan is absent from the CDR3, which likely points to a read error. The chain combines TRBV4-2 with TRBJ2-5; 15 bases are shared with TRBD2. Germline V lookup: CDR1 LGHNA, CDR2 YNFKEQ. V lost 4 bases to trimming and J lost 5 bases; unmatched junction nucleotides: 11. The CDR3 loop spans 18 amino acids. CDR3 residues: CASSLRTSGGAGSETQYL. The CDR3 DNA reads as TGTGCCAGCAGCCTAAGGACTAGCGGGGGGGCCGGCTCGGAGACCCAGTACCTC.

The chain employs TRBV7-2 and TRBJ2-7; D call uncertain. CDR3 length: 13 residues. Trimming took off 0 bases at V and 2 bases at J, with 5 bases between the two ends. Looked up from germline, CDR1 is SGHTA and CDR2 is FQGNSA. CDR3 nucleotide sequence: TGTGCCAGCAGCTTAGCTGCGGCCTACGAGCAGTACTTC. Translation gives CASSLAAAYEQYF. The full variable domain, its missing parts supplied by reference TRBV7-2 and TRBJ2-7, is GAGVSQSPSNKVTEKGKDVELRCDPISGHTALYWYRQSLGQGLEFLIYFQGNSAPDKSGLPSDRFSAERTGGSVSTLTIQRTQQEDSAVYLCASSLAAAYEQYFGPGTRLTVT.

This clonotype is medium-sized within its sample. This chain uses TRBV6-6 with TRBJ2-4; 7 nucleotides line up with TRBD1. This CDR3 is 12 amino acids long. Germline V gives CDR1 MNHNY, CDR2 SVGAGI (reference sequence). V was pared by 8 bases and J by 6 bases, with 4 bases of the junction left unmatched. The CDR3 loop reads CASRDSVNIQYF. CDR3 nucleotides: TGTGCCAGCCGGGACAGCGTAAACATTCAGTACTTC.

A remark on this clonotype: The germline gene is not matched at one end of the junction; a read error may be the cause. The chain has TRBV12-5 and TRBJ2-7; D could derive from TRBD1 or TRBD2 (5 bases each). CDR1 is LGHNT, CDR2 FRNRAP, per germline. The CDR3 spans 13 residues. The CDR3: CASEGIVSYKQYF. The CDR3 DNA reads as TGTGCCAGTGAGGGGATCGTTTCCTACAAGCAGTACTTC.

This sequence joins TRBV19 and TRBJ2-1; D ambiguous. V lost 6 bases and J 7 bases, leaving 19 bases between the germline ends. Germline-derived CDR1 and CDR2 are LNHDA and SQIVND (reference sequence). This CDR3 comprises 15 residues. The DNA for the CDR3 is TGTGCCAGTAGCCGAGCTACGCCCGCTTATAATGAGCAGTTCTTC. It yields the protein CASSRATPAYNEQFF.

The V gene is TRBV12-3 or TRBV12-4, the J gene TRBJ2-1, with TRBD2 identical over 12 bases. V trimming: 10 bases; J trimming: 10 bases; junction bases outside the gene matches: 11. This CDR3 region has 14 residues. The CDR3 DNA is TGTGCCAACCTCTCTAGCGGGAGGGCTGGGGAGCAGTTCTTC. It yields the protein CANLSSGRAGEQFF.

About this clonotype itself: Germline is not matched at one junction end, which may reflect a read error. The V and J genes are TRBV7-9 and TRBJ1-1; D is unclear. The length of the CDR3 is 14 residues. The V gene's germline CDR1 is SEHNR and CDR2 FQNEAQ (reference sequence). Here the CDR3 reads CASSHTPGNTKAFF. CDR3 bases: TGTGCCAGCAGCCATACACCGGGGAACACTAAAGCTTTCTTT.

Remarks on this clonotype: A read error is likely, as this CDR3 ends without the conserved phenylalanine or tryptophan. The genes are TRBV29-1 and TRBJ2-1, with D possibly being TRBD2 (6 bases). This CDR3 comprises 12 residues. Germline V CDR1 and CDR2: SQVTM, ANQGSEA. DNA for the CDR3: TGCAGTGTTGAGGACCGTGCGGGAGAGCAGTTCTTA. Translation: CSVEDRAGEQFL.

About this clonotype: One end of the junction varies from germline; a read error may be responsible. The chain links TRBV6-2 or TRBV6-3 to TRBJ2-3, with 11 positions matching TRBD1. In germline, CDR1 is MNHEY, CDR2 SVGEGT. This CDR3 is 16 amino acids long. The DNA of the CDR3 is TGTGTCAGCAGTTATAGTGGACAGGGGGCGACAGATACGCAGTATTTT. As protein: CVSSYSGQGATDTQYF.